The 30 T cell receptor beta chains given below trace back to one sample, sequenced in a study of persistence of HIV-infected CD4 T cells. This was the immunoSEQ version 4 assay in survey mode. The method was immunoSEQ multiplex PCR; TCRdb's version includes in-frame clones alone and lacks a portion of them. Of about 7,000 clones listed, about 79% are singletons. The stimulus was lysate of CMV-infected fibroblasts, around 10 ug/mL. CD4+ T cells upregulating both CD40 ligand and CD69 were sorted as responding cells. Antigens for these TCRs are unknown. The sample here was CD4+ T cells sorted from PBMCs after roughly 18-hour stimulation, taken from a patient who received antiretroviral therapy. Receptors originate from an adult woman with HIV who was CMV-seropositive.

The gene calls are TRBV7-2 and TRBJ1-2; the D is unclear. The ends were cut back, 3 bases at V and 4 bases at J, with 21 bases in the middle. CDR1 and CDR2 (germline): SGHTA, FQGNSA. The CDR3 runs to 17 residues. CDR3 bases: TGTGCCAGCAGCTTTTCCGCACAACAGCGACCCCGCTATGGCTACACCTTC. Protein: CASSFSAQQRPRYGYTF.

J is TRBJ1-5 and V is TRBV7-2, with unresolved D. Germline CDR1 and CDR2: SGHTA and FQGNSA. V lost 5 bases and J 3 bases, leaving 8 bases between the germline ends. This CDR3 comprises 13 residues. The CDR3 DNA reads TGTGCCAGCAGCCAAGAAGTCAATCAGCCCCAGCATTTT. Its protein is CASSQEVNQPQHF.

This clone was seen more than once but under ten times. CDR3 nucleotides: TGCGCCAGCAGTGTATCCTTAGGTGGCACTGAAGCTTTCTTT. Translated, it gives CASSVSLGGTEAFF. The chain links TRBV10-1 to TRBJ1-1; D gene ambiguous. V shed 4 bases and J shed 4 bases, with 13 bases lying between them. CDR1 WNHNN and CDR2 SYGVQD come from the germline V gene (reference sequence). This CDR3 region has 14 residues.

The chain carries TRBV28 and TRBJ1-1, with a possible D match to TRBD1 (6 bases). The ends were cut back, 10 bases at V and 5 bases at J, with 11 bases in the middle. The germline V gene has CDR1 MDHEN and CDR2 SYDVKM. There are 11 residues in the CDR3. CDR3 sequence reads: CATQQGTEAFF. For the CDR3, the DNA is TGTGCCACCCAACAGGGAACTGAAGCTTTCTTT.

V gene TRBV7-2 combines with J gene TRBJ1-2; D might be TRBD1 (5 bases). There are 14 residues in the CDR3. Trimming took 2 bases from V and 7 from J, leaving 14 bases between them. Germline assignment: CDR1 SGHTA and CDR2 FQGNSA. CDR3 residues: CASSLLRGSGGYTF. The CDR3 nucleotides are TGTGCCAGCAGCTTATTACGGGGGAGCGGTGGCTACACCTTC.

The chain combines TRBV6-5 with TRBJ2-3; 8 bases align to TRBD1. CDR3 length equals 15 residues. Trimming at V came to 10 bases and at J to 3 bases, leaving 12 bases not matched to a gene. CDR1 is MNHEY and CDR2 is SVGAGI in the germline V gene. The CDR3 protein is CATRKGDRTTDTQYF. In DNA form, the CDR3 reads TGTGCCACCCGGAAGGGGGACAGGACAACAGATACGCAGTATTTT.

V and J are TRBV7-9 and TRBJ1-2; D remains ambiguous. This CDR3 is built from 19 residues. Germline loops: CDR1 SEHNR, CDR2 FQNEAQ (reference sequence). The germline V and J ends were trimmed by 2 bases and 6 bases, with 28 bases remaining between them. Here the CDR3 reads CASSLPKQASRLGRDGYTF. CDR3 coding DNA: TGTGCCAGCAGCTTACCGAAGCAGGCCTCAAGGTTAGGACGGGATGGCTACACCTTC. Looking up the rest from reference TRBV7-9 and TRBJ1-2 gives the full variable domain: DTGVSQNPRHKITKRGQNVTFRCDPISEHNRLYWYRQTLGQGPEFLTYFQNEAQLEKSRLLSDRFSAERPKGSFSTLEIQRTEQGDSAMYLCASSLPKQASRLGRDGYTFGSGTRLTVV.

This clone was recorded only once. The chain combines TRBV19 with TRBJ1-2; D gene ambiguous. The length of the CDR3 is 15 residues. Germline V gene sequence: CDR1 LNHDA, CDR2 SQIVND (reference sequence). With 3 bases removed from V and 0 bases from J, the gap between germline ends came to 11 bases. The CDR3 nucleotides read TGTGCCAGTAGTATCCAGGCGGATCCTAACTATGGCTACACCTTC. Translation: CASSIQADPNYGYTF.

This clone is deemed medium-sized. The CDR3 loop reads CASTRPETGGYTF. CDR3 sequence (DNA): TGCGCCAGCACCCGGCCTGAAACGGGGGGCTACACCTTC. The chain recombines TRBV10-2 with TRBJ1-2; D not resolved. CDR1 WSHSY and CDR2 SAAADI come from the germline V gene. The ends were cut back, 7 bases at V and 8 bases at J, with 17 bases in the middle. The CDR3 consists of 13 residues.

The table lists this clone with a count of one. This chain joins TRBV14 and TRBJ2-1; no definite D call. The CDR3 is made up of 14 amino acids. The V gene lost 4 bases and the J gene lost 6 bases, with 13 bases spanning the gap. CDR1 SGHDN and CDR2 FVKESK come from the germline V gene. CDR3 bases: TGTGCCAGCAGCCCCCTAGGTCCCGGCAATGAGCAGTTCTTC. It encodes CASSPLGPGNEQFF.

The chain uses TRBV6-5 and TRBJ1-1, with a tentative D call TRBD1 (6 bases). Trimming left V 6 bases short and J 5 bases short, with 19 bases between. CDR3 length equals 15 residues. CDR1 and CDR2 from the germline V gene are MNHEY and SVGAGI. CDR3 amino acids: CASSFRPGAGTEAFF. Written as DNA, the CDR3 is TGTGCCAGCAGCTTTCGCCCGGGGGCTGGAACTGAAGCTTTCTTT.

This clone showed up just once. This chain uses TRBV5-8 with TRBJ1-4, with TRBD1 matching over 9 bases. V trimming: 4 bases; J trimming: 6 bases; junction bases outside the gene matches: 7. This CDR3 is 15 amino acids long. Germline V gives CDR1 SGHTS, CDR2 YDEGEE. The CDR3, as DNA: TGTGCCAGCAGCCCAGGGACAGGGAGGGATGAAAAACTGTTTTTT. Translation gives CASSPGTGRDEKLFF.

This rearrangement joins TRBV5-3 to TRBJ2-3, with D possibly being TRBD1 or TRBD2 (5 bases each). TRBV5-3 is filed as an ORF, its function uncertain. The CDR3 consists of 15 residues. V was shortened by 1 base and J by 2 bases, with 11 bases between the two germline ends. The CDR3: CARSLPPGPTDTQYF. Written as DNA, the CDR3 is TGTGCCAGAAGCTTGCCCCCGGGACCCACAGATACGCAGTATTTT.

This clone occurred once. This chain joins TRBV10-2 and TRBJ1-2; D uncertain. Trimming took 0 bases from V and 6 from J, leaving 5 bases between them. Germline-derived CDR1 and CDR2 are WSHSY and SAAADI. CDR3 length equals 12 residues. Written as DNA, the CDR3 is TGCGCCAGCAGTGAGTCGACTGATGGCTACACCTTC. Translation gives CASSESTDGYTF.

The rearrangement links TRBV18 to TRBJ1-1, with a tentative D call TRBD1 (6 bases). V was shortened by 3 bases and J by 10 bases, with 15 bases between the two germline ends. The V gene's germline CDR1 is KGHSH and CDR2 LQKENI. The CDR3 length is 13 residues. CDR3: CASSPPTGSGAFF. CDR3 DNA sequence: TGTGCCAGCTCACCGCCGACAGGTTCAGGAGCTTTCTTT.

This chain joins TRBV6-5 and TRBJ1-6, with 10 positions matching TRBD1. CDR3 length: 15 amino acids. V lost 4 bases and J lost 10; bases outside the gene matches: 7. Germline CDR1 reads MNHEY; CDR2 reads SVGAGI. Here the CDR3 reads CASSSSGTGVSPLHF. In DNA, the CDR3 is TGTGCCAGCAGTTCCTCCGGGACAGGGGTATCACCCCTCCACTTT.

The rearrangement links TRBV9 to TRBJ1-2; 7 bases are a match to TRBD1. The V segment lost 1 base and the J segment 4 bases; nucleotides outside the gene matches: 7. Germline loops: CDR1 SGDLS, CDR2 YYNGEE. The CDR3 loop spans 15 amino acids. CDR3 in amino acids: CASSVTGAAGYGYTF. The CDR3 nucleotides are TGTGCCAGCAGCGTAACAGGGGCCGCGGGCTATGGCTACACCTTC.

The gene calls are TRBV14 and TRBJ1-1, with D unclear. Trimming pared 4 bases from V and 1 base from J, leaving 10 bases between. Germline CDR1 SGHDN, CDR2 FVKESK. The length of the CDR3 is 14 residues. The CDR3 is CASSRREANTEAFF. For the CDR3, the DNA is TGTGCCAGCAGCCGCCGGGAAGCGAACACTGAAGCTTTCTTT.

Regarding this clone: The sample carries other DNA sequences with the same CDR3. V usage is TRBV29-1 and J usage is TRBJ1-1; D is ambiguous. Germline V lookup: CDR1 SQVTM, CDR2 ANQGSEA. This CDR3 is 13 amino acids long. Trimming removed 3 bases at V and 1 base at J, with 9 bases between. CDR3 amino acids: CSVEGRRNTEAFF. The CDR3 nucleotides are TGCAGCGTTGAGGGTCGGCGGAACACTGAAGCTTTCTTT.

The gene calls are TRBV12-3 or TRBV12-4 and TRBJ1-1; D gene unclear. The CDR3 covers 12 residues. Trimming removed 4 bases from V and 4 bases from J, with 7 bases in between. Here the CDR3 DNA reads TGTGCCAGCAGTTCCGGTTTCACTGAAGCTTTCTTT. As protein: CASSSGFTEAFF.

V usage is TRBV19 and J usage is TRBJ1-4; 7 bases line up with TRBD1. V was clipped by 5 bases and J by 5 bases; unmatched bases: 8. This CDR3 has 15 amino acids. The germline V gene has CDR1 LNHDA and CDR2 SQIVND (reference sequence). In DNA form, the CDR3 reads TGTGCCAGTAGTCCTAGCTACAGGGGAAATGAAAAACTGTTTTTT. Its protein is CASSPSYRGNEKLFF. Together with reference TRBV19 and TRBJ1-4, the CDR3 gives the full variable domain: DGGITQSPKYLFRKEGQNVTLSCEQNLNHDAMYWYRQDPGQGLRLIYYSQIVNDFQKGDIAEGYSVSREKKESFPLTVTSAQKNPTAFYLCASSPSYRGNEKLFFGSGTQLSVL.

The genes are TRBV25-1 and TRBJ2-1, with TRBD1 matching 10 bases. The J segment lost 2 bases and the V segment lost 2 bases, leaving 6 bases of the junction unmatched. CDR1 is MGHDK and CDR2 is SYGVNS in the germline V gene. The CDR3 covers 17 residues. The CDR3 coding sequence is TGTGCCAGCAGTGAAACCGGGGACAGGGGACCCTACAATGAGCAGTTCTTC. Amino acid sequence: CASSETGDRGPYNEQFF.

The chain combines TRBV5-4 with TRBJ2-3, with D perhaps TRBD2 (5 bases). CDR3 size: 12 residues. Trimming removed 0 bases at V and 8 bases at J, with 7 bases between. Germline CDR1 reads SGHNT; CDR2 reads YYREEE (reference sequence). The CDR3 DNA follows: TGTGCCAGCAGCTTGGAAGAGGGTACGCAGTATTTT. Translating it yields CASSLEEGTQYF. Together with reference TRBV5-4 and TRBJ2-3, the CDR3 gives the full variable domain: ETGVTQSPTHLIKTRGQQVTLRCSSQSGHNTVSWYQQALGQGPQFIFQYYREEENGRGNFPPRFSGLQFPNYSSELNVNALELDDSALYLCASSLEEGTQYFGPGTRLTVL.

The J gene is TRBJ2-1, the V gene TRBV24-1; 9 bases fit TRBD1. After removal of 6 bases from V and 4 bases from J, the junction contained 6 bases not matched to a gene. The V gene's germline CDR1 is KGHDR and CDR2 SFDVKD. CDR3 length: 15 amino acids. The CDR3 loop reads CATSPDRGTYNEQFF. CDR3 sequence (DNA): TGTGCCACCAGTCCGGACAGGGGAACATACAATGAGCAGTTCTTC.

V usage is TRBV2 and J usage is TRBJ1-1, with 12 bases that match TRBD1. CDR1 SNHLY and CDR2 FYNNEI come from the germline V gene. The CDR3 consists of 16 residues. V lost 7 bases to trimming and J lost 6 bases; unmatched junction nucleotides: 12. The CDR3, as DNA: TGTGCCAGCACCCTAAACGGGGGACAGGGGGCGGCTGAAGCTTTCTTT. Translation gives CASTLNGGQGAAEAFF.

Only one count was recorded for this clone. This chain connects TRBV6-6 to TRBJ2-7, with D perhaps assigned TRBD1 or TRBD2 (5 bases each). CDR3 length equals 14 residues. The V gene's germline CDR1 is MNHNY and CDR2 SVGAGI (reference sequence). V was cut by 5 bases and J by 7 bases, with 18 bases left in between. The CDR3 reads CASSPTGTSGEQYF. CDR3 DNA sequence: TGTGCCAGCAGTCCAACCGGGACCTCTGGGGAGCAGTACTTC.

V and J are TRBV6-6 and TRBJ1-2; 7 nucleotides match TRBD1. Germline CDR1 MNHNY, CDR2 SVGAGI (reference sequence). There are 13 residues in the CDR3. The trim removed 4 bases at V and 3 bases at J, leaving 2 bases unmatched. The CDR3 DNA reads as TGTGCCAGCAGTTCTGGGACAGACTATGGCTACACCTTC. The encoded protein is CASSSGTDYGYTF.

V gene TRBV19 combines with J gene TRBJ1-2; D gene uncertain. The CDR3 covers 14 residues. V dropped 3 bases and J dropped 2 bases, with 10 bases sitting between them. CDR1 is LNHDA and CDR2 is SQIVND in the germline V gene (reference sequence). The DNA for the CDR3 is TGTGCCAGTAGTATCGGGCAACAAAACTATGGCTACACCTTC. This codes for CASSIGQQNYGYTF.

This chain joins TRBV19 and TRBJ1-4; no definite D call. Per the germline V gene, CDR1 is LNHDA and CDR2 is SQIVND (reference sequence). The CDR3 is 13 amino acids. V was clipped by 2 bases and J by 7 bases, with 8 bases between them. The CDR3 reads CASSINGGEKLFF. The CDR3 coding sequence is TGTGCCAGTAGTATAAATGGAGGTGAAAAACTGTTTTTT.

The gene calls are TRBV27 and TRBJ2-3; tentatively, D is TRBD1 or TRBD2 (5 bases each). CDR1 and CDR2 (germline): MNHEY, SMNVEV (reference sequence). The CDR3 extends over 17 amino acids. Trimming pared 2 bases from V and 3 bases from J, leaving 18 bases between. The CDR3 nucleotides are TGTGCCAGCAGTTTAAGCCCACGGGGTTGGGGGACAGATACGCAGTATTTT. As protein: CASSLSPRGWGTDTQYF.